This is a list of T cell receptor beta chains from one sample in a study of T cells after yellow fever vaccination. MiXCR, applied by TCRdb to the 5' RACE reads, yields one record per CDR3 protein. The sample consists of approximately 330,000 distinct CDR3 sequences, under 15% of them appearing once. The source material was CD4+ T cells sorted from PBMCs, sampled 15 days after the yellow fever booster vaccination. The receptor set was obtained from a man between 18 and 29 years old who received the YFV17D yellow fever vaccine. Both conserved end residues are part of each CDR3. The D gene is left open where the match is weak. For some rows the clone size is stated as once, few or many, or as a class when expanded; others skip it.

v_call: TRBV7-2; d_call: TRBD1; j_call: TRBJ1-6; clone_size: few; cdr3_nt: TGTGCCAGCAGCCCCCAGGGGGATTCACCCCTCCACTTT; cdr3_aa: CASSPQGDSPLHF
v_call: TRBV28; d_call: TRBD1; j_call: TRBJ2-7; clone_size: .; cdr3_nt: TGTGCCAGCAGTCAGGCACAAGGACAGGGCTTCTACGAGCAGTACTTC; cdr3_aa: CASSQAQGQGFYEQYF
v_call: TRBV7-3; d_call: TRBD1; j_call: TRBJ2-3; clone_size: .; cdr3_nt: TGTGCCAGCAGCCAGACAGGGAACACAGATACGCAGTATTTT; cdr3_aa: CASSQTGNTDTQYF
v_call: TRBV27; d_call: .; j_call: TRBJ2-1; clone_size: .; cdr3_nt: TGTGCCAGCAGTTTGATCAGGGTGAGCTCCTACAATGAGCAGTTCTTC; cdr3_aa: CASSLIRVSSYNEQFF
v_call: TRBV7-2; d_call: TRBD1; j_call: TRBJ2-5; clone_size: .; cdr3_nt: TGTGCCAGCAGCGCGGACAGGGCTGGTGAGACCCAGTACTTC; cdr3_aa: CASSADRAGETQYF
v_call: TRBV7-9; d_call: .; j_call: TRBJ2-5; clone_size: .; cdr3_nt: TGTGCCAGCAGCCCCGACGCGGAGACCCAGTACTTC; cdr3_aa: CASSPDAETQYF
v_call: TRBV7-2; d_call: .; j_call: TRBJ1-5; clone_size: few; cdr3_nt: TGTGCCAGCAGCCCGCGGGCAGGAAATAATCAGCCCCAGCATTTT; cdr3_aa: CASSPRAGNNQPQHF
v_call: TRBV29-1; d_call: .; j_call: TRBJ2-5; clone_size: few; cdr3_nt: TGCAGCGTTGATATCCGGGATCAAGAGACCCAGTACTTC; cdr3_aa: CSVDIRDQETQYF
v_call: TRBV11-2; d_call: TRBD2; j_call: TRBJ2-2; clone_size: many; cdr3_nt: TGTGCCAGCAGCAACCTAGCGGGGGGGCCCGCCGGGGAGCTGTTTTTT; cdr3_aa: CASSNLAGGPAGELFF
v_call: TRBV7-2; d_call: .; j_call: TRBJ2-7; clone_size: many; cdr3_nt: TGTGCCAGCAGCTTAGCGGGCACCGCACCTCGAGGCGAGCAGTACTTC; cdr3_aa: CASSLAGTAPRGEQYF
v_call: TRBV3-1; d_call: TRBD2; j_call: TRBJ2-3; clone_size: .; cdr3_nt: TGTGCCAGCAGCCAAGATAGTAGACTAGCGGGGTCAGATACGCAGTATTTT; cdr3_aa: CASSQDSRLAGSDTQYF
v_call: TRBV7-9; d_call: TRBD2; j_call: TRBJ2-1; clone_size: few; cdr3_nt: TGTGCCAGCAGCGCGGGGGGTGAGCAGTTCTTC; cdr3_aa: CASSAGGEQFF
v_call: TRBV5-1; d_call: TRBD2; j_call: TRBJ2-1; clone_size: few; cdr3_nt: TGCGCCAGCAGCCCGAGGACTAGCGGGGATGAGCAGTTCTTC; cdr3_aa: CASSPRTSGDEQFF
v_call: TRBV4-1; d_call: TRBD1; j_call: TRBJ1-4; clone_size: few; cdr3_nt: TGCGCCAGCAGCCAAGGACCCGACAGGGAGAATGAAAAACTGTTTTTT; cdr3_aa: CASSQGPDRENEKLFF
v_call: TRBV7-6; d_call: .; j_call: TRBJ2-7; clone_size: many; cdr3_nt: TGTGCCAGCAGCTCCCAATGGGACGGCGAGCAGTACTTC; cdr3_aa: CASSSQWDGEQYF
v_call: TRBV28; d_call: .; j_call: TRBJ2-5; clone_size: .; cdr3_nt: TGTGCCAGCAGTTTATACCGAAGGCAAGAGACCCAGTACTTC; cdr3_aa: CASSLYRRQETQYF
v_call: TRBV3-1; d_call: .; j_call: TRBJ2-2; clone_size: few; cdr3_nt: TGTGCCAGCAGCCAATGGGGTAATGATGGCGGGGAGCTGTTTTTT; cdr3_aa: CASSQWGNDGGELFF
v_call: TRBV29-1; d_call: TRBD1; j_call: TRBJ2-3; clone_size: many; cdr3_nt: TGCAGCGCGGACAGGGGGCAGGCAGATACGCAGTATTTT; cdr3_aa: CSADRGQADTQYF
v_call: TRBV7-2; d_call: .; j_call: TRBJ2-5; clone_size: .; cdr3_nt: TGTGCCAGCAGCCCCCCTGGGGGGGGGGGCCCGGAGACCCAGTACTTC; cdr3_aa: CASSPPGGGGPETQYF
v_call: TRBV20-1; d_call: .; j_call: TRBJ2-3; clone_size: .; cdr3_nt: TGCAGTGCTAGAGATGTGACCCTTCCAGATACGCAGTATTTT; cdr3_aa: CSARDVTLPDTQYF
v_call: TRBV4-3; d_call: .; j_call: TRBJ1-4; clone_size: .; cdr3_nt: TGCGCCAGCAGCCAAGAGACCGGGAGAAAACTGTTTTTT; cdr3_aa: CASSQETGRKLFF
v_call: TRBV6-1; d_call: .; j_call: TRBJ2-2; clone_size: .; cdr3_nt: TGTGCCAGCAGTGAGATCCAAGGACAGCGGAACACCGGGGAGCTGTTTTTT; cdr3_aa: CASSEIQGQRNTGELFF
v_call: TRBV2; d_call: .; j_call: TRBJ1-2; clone_size: .; cdr3_nt: TGTGCCAGCAGGCAGGGAGGAAACTATGGCTACACCTTC; cdr3_aa: CASRQGGNYGYTF
v_call: TRBV20-1; d_call: .; j_call: TRBJ2-1; clone_size: .; cdr3_nt: TGCAGTGCTAGAGATGCCAGGGGAACCTACAATGAGCAGTTCTTC; cdr3_aa: CSARDARGTYNEQFF
v_call: TRBV12-3/TRBV12-4; d_call: .; j_call: TRBJ1-4; clone_size: .; cdr3_nt: TGTGCCAGCAGTTTACGGTGGGGTGAAAAACTGTTTTTT; cdr3_aa: CASSLRWGEKLFF
v_call: TRBV7-9; d_call: .; j_call: TRBJ1-1; clone_size: many; cdr3_nt: TGTGCCAGCAGCACCACTCGCCGGGCTGAAGCTTTCTTT; cdr3_aa: CASSTTRRAEAFF
v_call: TRBV20-1; d_call: .; j_call: TRBJ2-3; clone_size: few; cdr3_nt: TGCAGTGCTAGTGGGCAGGGGCTAGACTTCCTCGCAGATACGCAGTATTTT; cdr3_aa: CSASGQGLDFLADTQYF
v_call: TRBV6-2/TRBV6-3; d_call: TRBD1; j_call: TRBJ2-5; clone_size: many; cdr3_nt: TGTGCCAGCAGACTCGACAGGGTCGGCGAGACCCAGTACTTC; cdr3_aa: CASRLDRVGETQYF